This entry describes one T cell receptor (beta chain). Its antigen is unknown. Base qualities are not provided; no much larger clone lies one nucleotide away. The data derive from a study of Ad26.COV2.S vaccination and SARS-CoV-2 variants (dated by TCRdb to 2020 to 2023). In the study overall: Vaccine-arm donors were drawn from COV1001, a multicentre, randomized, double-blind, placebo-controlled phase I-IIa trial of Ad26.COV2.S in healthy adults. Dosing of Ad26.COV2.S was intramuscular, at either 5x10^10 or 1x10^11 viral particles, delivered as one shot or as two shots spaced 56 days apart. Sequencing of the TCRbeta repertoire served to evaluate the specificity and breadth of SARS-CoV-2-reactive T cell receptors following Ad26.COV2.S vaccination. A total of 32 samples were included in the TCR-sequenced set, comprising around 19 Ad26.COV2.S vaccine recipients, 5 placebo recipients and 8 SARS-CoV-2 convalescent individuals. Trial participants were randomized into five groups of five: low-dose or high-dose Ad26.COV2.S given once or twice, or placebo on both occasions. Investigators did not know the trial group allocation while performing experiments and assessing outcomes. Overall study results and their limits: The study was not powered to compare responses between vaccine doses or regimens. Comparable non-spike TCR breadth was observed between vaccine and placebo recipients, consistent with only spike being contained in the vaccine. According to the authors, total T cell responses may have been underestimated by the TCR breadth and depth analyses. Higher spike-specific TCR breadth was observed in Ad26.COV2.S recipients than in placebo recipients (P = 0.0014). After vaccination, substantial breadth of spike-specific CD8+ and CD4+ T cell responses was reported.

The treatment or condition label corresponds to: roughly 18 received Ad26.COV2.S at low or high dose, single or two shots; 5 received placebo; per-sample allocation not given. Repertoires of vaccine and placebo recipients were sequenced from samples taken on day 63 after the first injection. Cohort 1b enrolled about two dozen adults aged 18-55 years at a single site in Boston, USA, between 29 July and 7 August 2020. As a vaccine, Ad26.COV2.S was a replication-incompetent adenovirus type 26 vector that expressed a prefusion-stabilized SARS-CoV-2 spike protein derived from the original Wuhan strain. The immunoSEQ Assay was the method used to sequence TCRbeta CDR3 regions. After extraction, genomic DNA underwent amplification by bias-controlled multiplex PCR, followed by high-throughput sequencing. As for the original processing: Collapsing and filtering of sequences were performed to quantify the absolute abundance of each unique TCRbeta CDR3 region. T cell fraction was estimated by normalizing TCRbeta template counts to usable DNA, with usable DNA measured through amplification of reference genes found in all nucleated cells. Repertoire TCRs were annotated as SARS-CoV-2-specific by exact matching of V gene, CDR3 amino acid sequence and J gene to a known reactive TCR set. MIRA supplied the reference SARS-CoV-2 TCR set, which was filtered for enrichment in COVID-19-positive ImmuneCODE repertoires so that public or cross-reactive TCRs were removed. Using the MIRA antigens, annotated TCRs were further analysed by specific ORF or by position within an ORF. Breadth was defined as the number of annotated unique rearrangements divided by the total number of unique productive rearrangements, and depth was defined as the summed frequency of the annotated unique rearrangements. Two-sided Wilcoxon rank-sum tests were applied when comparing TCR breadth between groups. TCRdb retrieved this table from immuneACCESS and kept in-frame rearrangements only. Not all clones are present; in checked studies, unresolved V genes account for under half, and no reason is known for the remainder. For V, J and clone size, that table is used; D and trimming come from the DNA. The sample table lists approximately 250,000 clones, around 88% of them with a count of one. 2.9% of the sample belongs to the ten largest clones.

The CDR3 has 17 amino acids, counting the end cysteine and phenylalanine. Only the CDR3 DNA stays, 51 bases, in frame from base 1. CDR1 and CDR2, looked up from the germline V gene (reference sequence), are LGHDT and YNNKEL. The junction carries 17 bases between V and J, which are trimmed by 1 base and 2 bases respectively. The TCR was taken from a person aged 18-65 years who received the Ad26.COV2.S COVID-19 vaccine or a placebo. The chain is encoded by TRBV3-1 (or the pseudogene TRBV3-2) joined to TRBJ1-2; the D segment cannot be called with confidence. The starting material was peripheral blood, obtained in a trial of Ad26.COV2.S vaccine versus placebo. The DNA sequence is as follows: TGTGCCAGCAGCCAAGTACGCCCGGATGCATTGAACTATGGCTACACCTTC. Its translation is CASSQVRPDALNYGYTF.